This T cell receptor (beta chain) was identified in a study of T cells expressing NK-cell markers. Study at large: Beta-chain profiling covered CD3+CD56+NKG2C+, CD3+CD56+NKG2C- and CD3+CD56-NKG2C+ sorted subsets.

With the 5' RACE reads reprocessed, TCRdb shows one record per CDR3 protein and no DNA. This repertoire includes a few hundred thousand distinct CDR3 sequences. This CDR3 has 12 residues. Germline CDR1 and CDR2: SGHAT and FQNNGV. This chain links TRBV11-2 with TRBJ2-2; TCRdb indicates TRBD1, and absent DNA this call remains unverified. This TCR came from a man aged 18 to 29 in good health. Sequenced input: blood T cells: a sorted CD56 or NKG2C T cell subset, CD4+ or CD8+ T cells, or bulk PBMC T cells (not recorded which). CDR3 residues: CATSGNTGELFF.